The rows below give T cell receptor beta chains drawn from one sample of a study of ipilimumab plus nivolumab after autologous stem cell transplantation. The data were produced by immunoSEQ multiplex PCR, yet TCRdb's version contains in-frame clones alone and is incomplete. Found here are some 87,000 clones, approximately 83% of them singletons; the top ten hold roughly 2%. Sequenced material: PBMCs, taken in a trial of ipilimumab plus nivolumab as post-transplant consolidation. These receptors were collected from a male donor with diffuse large B-cell lymphoma. Both conserved end residues are part of each CDR3. The D gene is left open where the match is weak. Clone size is stated in some rows and not others, as once, few, many or a class when expanded.

cdr3_aa: CASRLQETPGNTIYF; cdr3_nt: TGTGCCAGCAGGCTCCAGGAAACTCCTGGAAACACCATATATTTT; v_call: TRBV7-2; j_call: TRBJ1-3; clone_size: -; d_call: -
cdr3_aa: CASSEARGQIGSPLHF; cdr3_nt: TGTGCCAGCAGTGAAGCGCGGGGACAGATCGGTTCACCCCTCCACTTT; v_call: TRBV6-1; j_call: TRBJ1-6; clone_size: once; d_call: TRBD1
cdr3_aa: CASSPPGQGIRDTIYF; cdr3_nt: TGTGCCAGCAGTCCCCCGGGACAGGGTATTCGGGACACCATATATTTT; v_call: TRBV6-6; j_call: TRBJ1-3; clone_size: -; d_call: TRBD1
cdr3_aa: CASSPTWGQGNGANVLTF; cdr3_nt: TGCGCCAGCAGCCCCACGTGGGGACAGGGGAATGGGGCCAACGTCCTGACTTTC; v_call: TRBV5-1; j_call: TRBJ2-6; clone_size: few; d_call: TRBD1
cdr3_aa: CASSKPGLKTSGYTF; cdr3_nt: TGTGCCAGCAGTAAACCGGGTCTCAAAACAAGTGGCTACACCTTC; v_call: TRBV6-6; j_call: TRBJ1-2; clone_size: -; d_call: -
cdr3_aa: CASSPRSLGSNTGELFF; cdr3_nt: TGTGCCAGCAGTCCCCGTTCTCTGGGTTCGAACACCGGGGAGCTGTTTTTT; v_call: TRBV27; j_call: TRBJ2-2; clone_size: -; d_call: -
cdr3_aa: CAWSVQTGSSYGYTF; cdr3_nt: TGTGCCTGGAGTGTACAGACAGGGAGTAGCTATGGCTACACCTTC; v_call: TRBV30; j_call: TRBJ1-2; clone_size: once; d_call: TRBD1
cdr3_aa: CASSPSGRPKETQYF; cdr3_nt: TGTGCCAGTAGCCCCTCGGGCAGGCCAAAAGAGACCCAGTACTTC; v_call: TRBV19; j_call: TRBJ2-5; clone_size: once; d_call: -
cdr3_aa: CAWSVVDREQYF; cdr3_nt: TGTGCCTGGAGTGTGGTGGACCGCGAGCAGTACTTC; v_call: TRBV30; j_call: TRBJ2-7; clone_size: -; d_call: -
cdr3_aa: CASSEQGANQPQHF; cdr3_nt: TGTGCCAGCAGTGAACAGGGAGCAAATCAGCCCCAGCATTTT; v_call: TRBV2; j_call: TRBJ1-5; clone_size: -; d_call: -
cdr3_aa: CASSQDLQGGGQETQYF; cdr3_nt: TGTGCCAGCAGCCAAGATCTCCAGGGAGGGGGCCAAGAGACCCAGTACTTC; v_call: TRBV4-2; j_call: TRBJ2-5; clone_size: once; d_call: -
cdr3_aa: CASSSGGTPNTGELFF; cdr3_nt: TGCGCCAGCAGCTCAGGCGGGACTCCCAACACCGGGGAGCTGTTTTTT; v_call: TRBV5-1; j_call: TRBJ2-2; clone_size: -; d_call: -
cdr3_aa: CSVFGTQYF; cdr3_nt: TGCAGCGTTTTCGGGACTCAGTACTTC; v_call: TRBV29-1; j_call: TRBJ2-4; clone_size: -; d_call: -
cdr3_aa: CASRRLAGAYNEQFF; cdr3_nt: TGTGCCAGCAGGAGACTAGCGGGGGCCTACAATGAGCAGTTCTTC; v_call: TRBV2; j_call: TRBJ2-1; clone_size: -; d_call: TRBD2
cdr3_aa: CAIGGTGGDQNTGELFF; cdr3_nt: TGTGCCATTGGGGGGACAGGGGGAGACCAGAACACCGGGGAGCTGTTTTTT; v_call: TRBV10-3; j_call: TRBJ2-2; clone_size: -; d_call: TRBD1
cdr3_aa: CASSIRSGANVLTF; cdr3_nt: TGTGCCAGTAGTATACGCTCTGGGGCCAACGTCCTGACTTTC; v_call: TRBV19; j_call: TRBJ2-6; clone_size: -; d_call: -
cdr3_aa: CASSQGAYNEQFF; cdr3_nt: TGTGCCAGCAGTCAGGGGGCCTACAATGAGCAGTTCTTC; v_call: TRBV6-5; j_call: TRBJ2-1; clone_size: -; d_call: TRBD1
cdr3_aa: CASSPLSGGYDNEQFF; cdr3_nt: TGTGCCAGCAGTCCCCTCAGCGGGGGGTATGACAATGAGCAGTTCTTC; v_call: TRBV7-2; j_call: TRBJ2-1; clone_size: -; d_call: TRBD2
cdr3_aa: CASSARDRNQPQHF; cdr3_nt: TGTGCCAGCTCCGCCCGGGACAGAAATCAGCCCCAGCATTTT; v_call: TRBV2; j_call: TRBJ1-5; clone_size: -; d_call: TRBD1
cdr3_aa: CASSQDLAGGLEHTGELFF; cdr3_nt: TGCGCCAGCAGCCAAGATCTAGCGGGGGGCTTAGAACACACCGGGGAGCTGTTTTTT; v_call: TRBV4-3; j_call: TRBJ2-2; clone_size: -; d_call: TRBD2
cdr3_aa: CASSMDRGSYEQYF; cdr3_nt: TGTGCCAGTAGTATGGACAGGGGGTCCTACGAGCAGTACTTC; v_call: TRBV19; j_call: TRBJ2-7; clone_size: -; d_call: TRBD1
cdr3_aa: CAIQSRGGGRTDTQYF; cdr3_nt: TGTGCCATCCAGAGTAGGGGTGGGGGCCGCACAGATACGCAGTATTTT; v_call: TRBV10-3; j_call: TRBJ2-3; clone_size: -; d_call: -
cdr3_aa: CASSLVGTREAFF; cdr3_nt: TGTGCCAGCAGTTTAGTAGGGACTCGGGAAGCTTTCTTT; v_call: TRBV27; j_call: TRBJ1-1; clone_size: -; d_call: -
cdr3_aa: CASSARLEDQETQYF; cdr3_nt: TGCGCCAGCAGCGCGAGGTTGGAGGATCAAGAGACCCAGTACTTC; v_call: TRBV4-1; j_call: TRBJ2-5; clone_size: -; d_call: -
cdr3_aa: CASSLRGPNQPQHF; cdr3_nt: TGTGCCAGCAGCCTCAGGGGGCCAAATCAGCCCCAGCATTTT; v_call: TRBV7-2; j_call: TRBJ1-5; clone_size: -; d_call: TRBD1
cdr3_aa: CASSREGNYGYTF; cdr3_nt: TGTGCCAGTAGCAGGGAAGGTAACTATGGCTACACCTTC; v_call: TRBV19; j_call: TRBJ1-2; clone_size: few; d_call: -
cdr3_aa: CASSLGPSGTEAFF; cdr3_nt: TGTGCCAGCAGCTTAGGGCCCTCGGGGACTGAAGCTTTCTTT; v_call: TRBV7-2; j_call: TRBJ1-1; clone_size: -; d_call: -
cdr3_aa: CASRDGRGAETQYF; cdr3_nt: TGTGCCAGCAGAGACGGCAGGGGGGCAGAGACCCAGTACTTC; v_call: TRBV2; j_call: TRBJ2-5; clone_size: -; d_call: -
cdr3_aa: CASRTPLSQETQYF; cdr3_nt: TGTGCCAGCAGGACCCCCCTGAGTCAAGAGACCCAGTACTTC; v_call: TRBV5-4; j_call: TRBJ2-5; clone_size: -; d_call: -
cdr3_aa: CASHRTSNTGELFF; cdr3_nt: TGTGCCAGCCATCGGACATCGAACACCGGGGAGCTGTTTTTT; v_call: TRBV6-5; j_call: TRBJ2-2; clone_size: -; d_call: -
cdr3_aa: CASSYSPGWGSYEQYF; cdr3_nt: TGTGCCAGCAGCTACAGTCCCGGCTGGGGATCCTACGAGCAGTACTTC; v_call: TRBV5-6; j_call: TRBJ2-7; clone_size: -; d_call: -
cdr3_aa: CASSLGAGLARVQETQYF; cdr3_nt: TGTGCCAGCAGCTTAGGAGCCGGACTAGCGAGAGTACAAGAGACCCAGTACTTC; v_call: TRBV7-2; j_call: TRBJ2-5; clone_size: -; d_call: TRBD2
cdr3_aa: CAWSSSLGGKLFF; cdr3_nt: TGTGCCTGGAGTTCTAGTCTGGGGGGAAAACTGTTTTTT; v_call: TRBV30; j_call: TRBJ1-4; clone_size: -; d_call: -
cdr3_aa: CASSRQEQETQYF; cdr3_nt: TGTGCCAGCAGTCGACAGGAACAAGAGACCCAGTACTTC; v_call: TRBV6-1; j_call: TRBJ2-5; clone_size: -; d_call: -